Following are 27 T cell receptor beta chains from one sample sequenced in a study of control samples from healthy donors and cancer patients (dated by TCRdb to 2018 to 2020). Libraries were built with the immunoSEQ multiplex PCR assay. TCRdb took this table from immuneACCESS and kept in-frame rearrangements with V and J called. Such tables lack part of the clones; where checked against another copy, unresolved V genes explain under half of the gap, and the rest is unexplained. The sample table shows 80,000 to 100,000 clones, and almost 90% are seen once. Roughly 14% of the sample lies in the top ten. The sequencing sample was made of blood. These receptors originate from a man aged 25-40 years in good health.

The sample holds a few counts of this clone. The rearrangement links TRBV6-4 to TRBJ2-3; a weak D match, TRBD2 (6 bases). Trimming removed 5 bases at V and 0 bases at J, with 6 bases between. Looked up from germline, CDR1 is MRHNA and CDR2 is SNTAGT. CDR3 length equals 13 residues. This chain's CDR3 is CASSSGSTDTQYF. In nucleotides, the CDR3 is TGTGCCAGCAGTAGCGGGAGCACAGATACGCAGTATTTT.

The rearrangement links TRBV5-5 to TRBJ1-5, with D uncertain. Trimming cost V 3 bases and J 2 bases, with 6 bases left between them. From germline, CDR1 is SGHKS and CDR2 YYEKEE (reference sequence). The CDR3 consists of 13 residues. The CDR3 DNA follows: TGTGCCAGCAGCTCCTGGGGCAATCAGCCCCAGCATTTT. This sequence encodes CASSSWGNQPQHF. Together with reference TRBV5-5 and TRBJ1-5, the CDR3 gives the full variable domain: DAGVTQSPTHLIKTRGQQVTLRCSPISGHKSVSWYQQVLGQGPQFIFQYYEKEERGRGNFPDRFSARQFPNYSSELNVNALLLGDSALYLCASSSWGNQPQHFGDGTRLSIL.

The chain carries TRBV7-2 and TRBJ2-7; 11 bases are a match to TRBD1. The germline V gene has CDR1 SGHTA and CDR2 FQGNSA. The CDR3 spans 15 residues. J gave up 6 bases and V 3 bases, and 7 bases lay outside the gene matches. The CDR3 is CASSLTPGTGGEQYF. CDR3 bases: TGTGCCAGCAGCTTGACCCCCGGGACAGGGGGCGAGCAGTACTTC.

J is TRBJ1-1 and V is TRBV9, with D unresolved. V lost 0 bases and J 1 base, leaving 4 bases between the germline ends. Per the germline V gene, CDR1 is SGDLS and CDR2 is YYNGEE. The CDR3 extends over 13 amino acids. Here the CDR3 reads CASSVAGNTEAFF. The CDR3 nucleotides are TGTGCCAGCAGCGTAGCGGGGAACACTGAAGCTTTCTTT. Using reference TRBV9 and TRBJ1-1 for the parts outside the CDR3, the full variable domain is DSGVTQTPKHLITATGQRVTLRCSPRSGDLSVYWYQQSLDQGLQFLIQYYNGEERAKGNILERFSAQQFPDLHSELNLSSLELGDSALYFCASSVAGNTEAFFGQGTRLTVV.

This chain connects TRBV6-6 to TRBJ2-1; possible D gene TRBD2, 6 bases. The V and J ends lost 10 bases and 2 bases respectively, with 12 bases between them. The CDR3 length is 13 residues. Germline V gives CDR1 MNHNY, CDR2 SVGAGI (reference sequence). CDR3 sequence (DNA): TGTGCCACCCAGGGAGGAACCTACAATGAGCAGTTCTTC. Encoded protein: CATQGGTYNEQFF.

In DNA, the CDR3 is TGTGCCAGCAGCTTAATCTTTCCCGAGCAGTACTTC. This sequence encodes CASSLIFPEQYF. The genes are TRBV11-2 and TRBJ2-7; D is unresolved. The ends were cut back, 2 bases at V and 6 bases at J, with 8 bases in the middle. CDR3 size: 12 residues. Per the germline V gene, CDR1 is SGHAT and CDR2 is FQNNGV.

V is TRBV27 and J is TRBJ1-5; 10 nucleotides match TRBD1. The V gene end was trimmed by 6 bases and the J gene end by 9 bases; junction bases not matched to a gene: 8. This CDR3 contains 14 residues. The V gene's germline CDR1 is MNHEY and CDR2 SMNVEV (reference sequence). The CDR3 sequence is CASSRLGQGRPQHF. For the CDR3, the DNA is TGTGCCAGCAGCCGACTGGGACAGGGGCGGCCCCAGCATTTT.

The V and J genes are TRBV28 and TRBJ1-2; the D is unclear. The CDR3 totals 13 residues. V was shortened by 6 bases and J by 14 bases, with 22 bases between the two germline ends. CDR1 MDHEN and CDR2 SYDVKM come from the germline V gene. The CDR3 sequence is CASRRPGHLPPTF. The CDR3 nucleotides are TGTGCCAGCAGACGCCCGGGCCATTTACCTCCTACCTTC.

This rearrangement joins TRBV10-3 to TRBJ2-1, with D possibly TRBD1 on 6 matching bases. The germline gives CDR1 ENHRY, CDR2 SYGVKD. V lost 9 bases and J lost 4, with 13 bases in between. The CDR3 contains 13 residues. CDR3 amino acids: CAIRDMAYNEQFF. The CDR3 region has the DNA TGTGCCATAAGGGACATGGCTTACAATGAGCAGTTCTTC.

CDR3 DNA sequence: TGTGCCAGCAGCCAACCCGGACAGGTTACTTACACCGGGGAGCTGTTTTTT. Protein sequence: CASSQPGQVTYTGELFF. This chain uses TRBV3-1 (or the pseudogene TRBV3-2) with TRBJ2-2, with 7 nucleotides matching TRBD1. The V gene end was trimmed by 2 bases and the J gene end by 3 bases; junction bases not matched to a gene: 9. There are 17 residues in the CDR3. CDR1 is LGHDT and CDR2 is YNNKEL in the germline V gene (reference sequence).

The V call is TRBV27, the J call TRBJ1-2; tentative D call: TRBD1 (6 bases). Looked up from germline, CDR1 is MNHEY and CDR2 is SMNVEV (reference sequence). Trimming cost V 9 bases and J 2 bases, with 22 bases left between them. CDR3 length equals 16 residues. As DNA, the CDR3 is TGTGCCAGTCGGGGGGGCTCAGTACCTTACAACTATGGCTACACCTTC. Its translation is CASRGGSVPYNYGYTF.

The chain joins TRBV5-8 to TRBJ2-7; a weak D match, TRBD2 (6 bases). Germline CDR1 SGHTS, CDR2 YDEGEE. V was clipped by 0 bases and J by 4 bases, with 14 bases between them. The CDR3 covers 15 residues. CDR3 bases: TGTGCCAGCAGCTTGGTGGCGCTAGCGAGATACGAGCAGTACTTC. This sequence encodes CASSLVALARYEQYF.

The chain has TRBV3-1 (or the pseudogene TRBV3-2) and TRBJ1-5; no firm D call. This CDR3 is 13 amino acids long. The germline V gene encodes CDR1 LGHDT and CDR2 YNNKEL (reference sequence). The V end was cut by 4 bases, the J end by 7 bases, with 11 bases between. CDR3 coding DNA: TGTGCCAGCAGCCTGGGTGAGGAGCAGCCCCAGCATTTT. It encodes CASSLGEEQPQHF.

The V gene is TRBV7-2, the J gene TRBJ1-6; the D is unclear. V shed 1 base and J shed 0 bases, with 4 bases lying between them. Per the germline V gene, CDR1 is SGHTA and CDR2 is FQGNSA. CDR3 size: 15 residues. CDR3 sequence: CASSLGSSYNSPLHF. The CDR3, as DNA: TGTGCCAGCAGCTTAGGGAGCTCCTATAATTCACCCCTCCACTTT.

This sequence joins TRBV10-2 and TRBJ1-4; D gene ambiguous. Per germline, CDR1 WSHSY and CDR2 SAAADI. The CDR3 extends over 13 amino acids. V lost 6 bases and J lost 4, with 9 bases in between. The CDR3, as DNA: TGCGCCAGCAGGCAGCAACTTAATGAAAAACTGTTTTTT. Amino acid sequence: CASRQQLNEKLFF.

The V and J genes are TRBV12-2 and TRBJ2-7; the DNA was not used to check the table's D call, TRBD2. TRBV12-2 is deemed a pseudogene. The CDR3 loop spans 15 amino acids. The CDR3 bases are TGTGCAAGTAACCCGGGAGGCAGGGGCTCCTACGAGCAGTACTTC. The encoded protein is CASNPGGRGSYEQYF.

In DNA, the CDR3 is TGTGCCAGCAGCCACCCGACTAGCTATAACGAGCAGTTCTTC. This sequence encodes CASSHPTSYNEQFF. This sequence joins TRBV7-9 and TRBJ2-1; 7 bases match TRBD2. The CDR3 spans 14 residues. In germline, CDR1 is SEHNR, CDR2 FQNEAQ (reference sequence). J was trimmed by 10 bases and V by 5 bases; bases with no gene match: 11. The complete variable domain, with remaining parts taken from reference TRBV7-9 and TRBJ2-1, reads DTGVSQNPRHKITKRGQNVTFRCDPISEHNRLYWYRQTLGQGPEFLTYFQNEAQLEKSRLLSDRFSAERPKGSFSTLEIQRTEQGDSAMYLCASSHPTSYNEQFFGPGTRLTVL.

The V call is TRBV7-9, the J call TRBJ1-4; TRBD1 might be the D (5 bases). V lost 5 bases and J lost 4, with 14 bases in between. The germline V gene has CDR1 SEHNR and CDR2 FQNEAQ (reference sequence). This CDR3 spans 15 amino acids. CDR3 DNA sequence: TGTGCCAGCAGCCCGAGTCAGCAGGGTAATGAAAAACTGTTTTTT. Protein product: CASSPSQQGNEKLFF. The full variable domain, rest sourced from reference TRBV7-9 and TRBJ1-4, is DTGVSQNPRHKITKRGQNVTFRCDPISEHNRLYWYRQTLGQGPEFLTYFQNEAQLEKSRLLSDRFSAERPKGSFSTLEIQRTEQGDSAMYLCASSPSQQGNEKLFFGSGTQLSVL.

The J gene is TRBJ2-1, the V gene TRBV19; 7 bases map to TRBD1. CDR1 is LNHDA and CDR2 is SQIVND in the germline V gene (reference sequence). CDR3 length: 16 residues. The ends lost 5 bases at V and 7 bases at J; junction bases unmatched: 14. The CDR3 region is CASSSATGSGRNEQFF. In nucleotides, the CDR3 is TGTGCCAGTAGTTCAGCGACAGGGAGTGGCAGGAATGAGCAGTTCTTC.

The CDR3 DNA reads TGTGCCAGCAGAAATGACGAGGGGGCTCGGGACGAGCAGTACTTC. This translates into CASRNDEGARDEQYF. The chain carries TRBV5-8 and TRBJ2-7; 7 positions agree with TRBD1. The CDR3 runs 15 residues. With V trimmed by 5 bases and J by 5 bases, 13 bases remained unmatched. Germline V CDR1 and CDR2: SGHTS, YDEGEE.

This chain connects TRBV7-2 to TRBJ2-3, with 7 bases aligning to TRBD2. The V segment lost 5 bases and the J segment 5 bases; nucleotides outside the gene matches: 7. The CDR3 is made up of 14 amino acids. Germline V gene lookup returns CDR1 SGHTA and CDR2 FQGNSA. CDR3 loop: CASSIRGREDTQYF. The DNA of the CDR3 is TGTGCCAGCAGCATACGAGGGAGGGAAGATACGCAGTATTTT.

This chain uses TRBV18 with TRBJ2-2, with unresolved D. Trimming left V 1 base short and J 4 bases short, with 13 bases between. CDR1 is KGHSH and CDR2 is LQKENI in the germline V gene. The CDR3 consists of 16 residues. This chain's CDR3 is CASSPLISDSTGELFF. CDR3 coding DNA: TGTGCCAGCTCACCACTAATATCCGATAGCACCGGGGAGCTGTTTTTT.

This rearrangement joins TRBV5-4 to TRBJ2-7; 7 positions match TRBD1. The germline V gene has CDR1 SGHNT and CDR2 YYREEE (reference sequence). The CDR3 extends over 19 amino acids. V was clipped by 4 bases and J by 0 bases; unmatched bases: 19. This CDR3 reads CASSQSGTAITLVSYEQYF. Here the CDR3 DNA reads TGTGCCAGCAGCCAATCCGGGACAGCCATCACACTAGTCTCCTACGAGCAGTACTTC. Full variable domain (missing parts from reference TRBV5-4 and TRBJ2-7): ETGVTQSPTHLIKTRGQQVTLRCSSQSGHNTVSWYQQALGQGPQFIFQYYREEENGRGNFPPRFSGLQFPNYSSELNVNALELDDSALYLCASSQSGTAITLVSYEQYFGPGTRLTVT.

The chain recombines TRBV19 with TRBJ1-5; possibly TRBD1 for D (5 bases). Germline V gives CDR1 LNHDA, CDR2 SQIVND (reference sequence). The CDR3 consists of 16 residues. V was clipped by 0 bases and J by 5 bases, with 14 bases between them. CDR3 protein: CASSIDFQGGHQPQHF. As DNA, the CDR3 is TGTGCCAGTAGTATAGATTTCCAGGGAGGTCATCAGCCCCAGCATTTT.

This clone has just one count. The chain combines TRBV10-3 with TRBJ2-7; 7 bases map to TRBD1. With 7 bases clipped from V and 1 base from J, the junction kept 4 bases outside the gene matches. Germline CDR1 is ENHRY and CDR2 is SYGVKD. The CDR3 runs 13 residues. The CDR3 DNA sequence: TGTGCCATCAACCCGACAGGGTCCTACGAGCAGTACTTC. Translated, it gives CAINPTGSYEQYF.

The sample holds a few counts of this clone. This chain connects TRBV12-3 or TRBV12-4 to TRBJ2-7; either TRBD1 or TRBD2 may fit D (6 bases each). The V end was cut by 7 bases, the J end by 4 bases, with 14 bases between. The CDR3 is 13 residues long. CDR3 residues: CASTRGLTYEQYF. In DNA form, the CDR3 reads TGTGCCAGCACCAGGGGACTTACTTACGAGCAGTACTTC.

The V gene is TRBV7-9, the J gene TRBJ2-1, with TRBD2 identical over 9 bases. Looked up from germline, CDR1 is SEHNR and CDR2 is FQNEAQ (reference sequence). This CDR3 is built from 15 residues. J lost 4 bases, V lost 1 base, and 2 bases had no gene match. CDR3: CASSLEAGGYNEQFF. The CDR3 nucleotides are TGTGCCAGCAGCTTAGAGGCGGGAGGGTACAATGAGCAGTTCTTC. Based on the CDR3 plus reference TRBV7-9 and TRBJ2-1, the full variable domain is DTGVSQNPRHKITKRGQNVTFRCDPISEHNRLYWYRQTLGQGPEFLTYFQNEAQLEKSRLLSDRFSAERPKGSFSTLEIQRTEQGDSAMYLCASSLEAGGYNEQFFGPGTRLTVL.